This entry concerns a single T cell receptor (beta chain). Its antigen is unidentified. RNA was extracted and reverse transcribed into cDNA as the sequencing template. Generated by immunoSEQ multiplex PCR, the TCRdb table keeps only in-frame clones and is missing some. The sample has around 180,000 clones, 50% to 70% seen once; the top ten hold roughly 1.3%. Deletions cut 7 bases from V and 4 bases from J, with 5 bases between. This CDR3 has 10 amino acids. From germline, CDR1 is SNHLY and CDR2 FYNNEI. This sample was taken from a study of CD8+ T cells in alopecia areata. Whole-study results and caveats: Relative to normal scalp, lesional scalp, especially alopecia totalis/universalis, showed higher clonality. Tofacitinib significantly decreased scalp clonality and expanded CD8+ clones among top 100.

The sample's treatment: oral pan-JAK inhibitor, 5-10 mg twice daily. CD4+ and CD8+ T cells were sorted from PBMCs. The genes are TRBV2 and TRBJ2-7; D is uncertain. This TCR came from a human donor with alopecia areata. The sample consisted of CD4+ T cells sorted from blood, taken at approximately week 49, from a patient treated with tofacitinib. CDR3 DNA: TGTGCCAGCAATGGTTACGAGCAGTACTTC. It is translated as CASNGYEQYF.